This TCR beta chain was recovered during a study of cytomegalovirus exposure and HLA in healthy donors. Overall study findings and caveats: Generally TCR sequences proved uncommon, though certain public TCRs appeared in numerous donors. Three chains tied to CMV proved CMV antigen-specific in vitro. Overall, under 200 TCR beta chains were annotated as cytomegalovirus-associated.

Only in-frame clones appear in the TCRdb table, and some are missing; sequencing was by immunoSEQ multiplex PCR. The sample carries about 54,000 clones, about 92% recorded once. CDR3 length: 16 amino acids. Germline-derived CDR1 and CDR2 are SNHLY and FYNNEI. Trimming took 11 bases from V and 4 from J; bases not matched to a gene: 17. Worth noting for this clone: Antigen unknown.

This chain connects TRBV2 to TRBJ2-5; 9 positions match TRBD2. The sequence was obtained from a woman between 18 and 29 years old in good health and CMV-seropositive. The sample consisted of PBMCs. CDR3: CAAGKRGLATGETQYF. The CDR3 nucleotides are TGTGCCGCAGGCAAGCGGGGACTAGCCACGGGAGAGACCCAGTACTTC.